This T cell receptor (beta chain) was identified during a study of T-cell memory formation after mild COVID-19. TCRdb fed the 5' RACE reads into MiXCR, producing one record per CDR3 protein. The sample includes 400,000 to 500,000 distinct CDR3 sequences, about 20% of them seen just once. Trimming stripped 4 bases from V and 5 bases from J, with 9 bases between. The germline V gene encodes CDR1 SGDLS and CDR2 YYNGEE. The CDR3 length is 12 residues. This clonotype occurred a few times. V and J are TRBV9 and TRBJ1-1; no firm D call. The receptor comes from a man between 18 and 35 years old who had mild COVID-19 (a few samples of this study predate the infection). Cell type and time point are not known. What was sequenced was PBMCs or a T cell subset sorted from them (not recorded which). The DNA for the CDR3 is TGTGCCAGCAGCCCCGGTATGACTGAAGCTTTCTTT. Its translation is CASSPGMTEAFF.